This TCR beta chain originates from a study of blood T cells in healthy people across ages. Across the study: Capturing about one barcoded beta molecule per two T cells was achieved by template switching.

This clonotype showed up many times. Trimming stripped 1 base from V and 4 bases from J, with 7 bases between. Germline V gene lookup returns CDR1 SGHTA and CDR2 FQGNSA. The CDR3 covers 13 residues. A second 7 to 11 cycle PCR used barcoded and J-beta primers. TCRdb processed the 5' RACE reads anew with MiXCR; each CDR3 protein has one entry. Of about 650,000 distinct CDR3 sequences in the sample, roughly 32% are singletons; the top ten hold over 15%. This TCR derives from a woman older than 75 in good health. The chain couples TRBV7-2 to TRBJ1-1; D unclear. The sequencing input was blood. The CDR3 coding sequence is TGTGCCAGCAGCTTAGTACAGAGCACTGAAGCTTTCTTT. This encodes CASSLVQSTEAFF.